Below are 32 T cell receptor beta chains sequenced from a single sample in a study of blood T cells in healthy people across ages. It was with a sample-barcoded 5' primer and a J-beta primer mix that a second PCR of roughly 7 to 11 cycles was run. Each CDR3 protein gets one entry after TCRdb re-called the 5' RACE reads with MiXCR. The table includes approximately 880,000 distinct CDR3 sequences, approximately 49% detected once. The sequenced sample was blood. The receptors were gathered from a man aged 30 to 45 in good health.

The rearrangement joins TRBV29-1 to TRBJ2-7; 10 bases match TRBD2. This CDR3 spans 13 amino acids. Germline V lookup: CDR1 SQVTM, CDR2 ANQGSEA. J lost 7 bases, V lost 8 bases, and 11 bases had no gene match. CDR3: CSFTSGAREEQYF. DNA for the CDR3: TGCAGCTTCACTAGCGGGGCCAGGGAAGAGCAGTACTTC.

The rearrangement joins TRBV5-1 to TRBJ2-3, with 10 bases matching TRBD2. V shed 5 bases and J 2 bases; nucleotides not matched to a gene: 8. Germline V lookup: CDR1 SGHRS, CDR2 YFSETQ. CDR3 size: 16 residues. The CDR3 reads CASSLAGAPPTDTQYF. The CDR3 nucleotides read TGCGCCAGCAGTCTAGCGGGGGCGCCCCCCACAGATACGCAGTATTTT.

This sequence joins TRBV5-5 and TRBJ2-1; D ambiguous. V lost 0 bases, J lost 7 bases, and 14 bases lay in between. Germline lookup yields CDR1 SGHKS and CDR2 YYEKEE (reference sequence). This CDR3 is built from 15 residues. For the CDR3, the DNA is TGTGCCAGCAGCTTGGAAGGATCGTGGTCGAATGAGCAGTTCTTC. Residues: CASSLEGSWSNEQFF.

This rearrangement joins TRBV27 to TRBJ2-5; D uncertain. The CDR3 sequence is 12 residues long. Germline CDR1 reads MNHEY; CDR2 reads SMNVEV (reference sequence). With 5 bases removed from V and 5 bases from J, the gap between germline ends came to 9 bases. The CDR3 bases are TGTGCCAGCAGTCCCTGGACGGAGACCCAGTACTTC. It codes for CASSPWTETQYF.

This clonotype was counted many times. J is TRBJ2-7 and V is TRBV20-1; 12 nucleotides align to TRBD2. Germline CDR1 is DFQATT and CDR2 is SNEGSKA (reference sequence). This CDR3 has 15 residues. With 0 bases clipped from V and 9 bases from J, the junction kept 9 bases outside the gene matches. The CDR3, as DNA: TGCAGTGCTAGAGATGTGGCTAGCGGGGGGGCCTGGCAGTACTTC. This encodes CSARDVASGGAWQYF.

CDR3: CASGLIKRLAEETQYF. The CDR3 nucleotides are TGTGCCAGCGGGCTCATAAAGAGGCTAGCGGAAGAGACCCAGTACTTC. V is TRBV27 and J is TRBJ2-5, with 7 bases lining up with TRBD2. Per germline, CDR1 MNHEY and CDR2 SMNVEV (reference sequence). This CDR3 is 16 amino acids long. V was pared by 8 bases and J by 3 bases, with 15 bases of the junction left unmatched.

This clonotype was counted only a few times. The V call is TRBV7-2, the J call TRBJ1-5; D remains unclear. The CDR3 consists of 15 residues. Germline CDR1 SGHTA, CDR2 FQGNSA. V lost 1 base to trimming and J lost 7 bases, with 14 bases between them. CDR3 coding DNA: TGTGCCAGCAGCTTAGGTCTCACCACCGGACAGCCCCAGCATTTT. It encodes CASSLGLTTGQPQHF. The full variable domain, its missing parts supplied by reference TRBV7-2 and TRBJ1-5, is GAGVSQSPSNKVTEKGKDVELRCDPISGHTALYWYRQSLGQGLEFLIYFQGNSAPDKSGLPSDRFSAERTGGSVSTLTIQRTQQEDSAVYLCASSLGLTTGQPQHFGDGTRLSIL.

The chain is built from TRBV7-2 and TRBJ2-7, with 10 bases fitting TRBD2. V lost 5 bases, J lost 5 bases, and 12 bases stayed unmatched. This CDR3 region has 16 residues. Germline values: CDR1 SGHTA, CDR2 FQGNSA. This chain's CDR3 is CASSPNSGLASNEQYF. The CDR3 DNA is TGTGCCAGCAGCCCCAACTCGGGACTAGCGTCCAACGAGCAGTACTTC. The full variable domain, with the rest looked up from reference TRBV7-2 and TRBJ2-7, is GAGVSQSPSNKVTEKGKDVELRCDPISGHTALYWYRQSLGQGLEFLIYFQGNSAPDKSGLPSDRFSAERTGGSVSTLTIQRTQQEDSAVYLCASSPNSGLASNEQYFGPGTRLTVT.

In its sample, this clonotype was seen once. V gene TRBV6-5 combines with J gene TRBJ1-2; D unresolved. Germline loops: CDR1 MNHEY, CDR2 SVGAGI. Trimming took 0 bases from V and 8 from J, leaving 10 bases between them. The CDR3 has 13 residues. CDR3 DNA: TGTGCCAGCAGTTACTCGAATCGAGGGGGCTACACCTTC. Translation: CASSYSNRGGYTF.

The sample holds a few counts of this clonotype. The chain carries TRBV7-2 and TRBJ2-7; the match to TRBD1 covers 8 bases. The germline V gene encodes CDR1 SGHTA and CDR2 FQGNSA. The CDR3 is 17 amino acids. V shed 2 bases, J shed 2 bases, and the junction held 11 bases outside the gene matches. As DNA, the CDR3 is TGTGCCAGCAGCTTAATGGTAGCGACAGGGGCCCCCTACGAGCAGTACTTC. It is translated as CASSLMVATGAPYEQYF.

This chain connects TRBV10-3 to TRBJ2-1; D is undetermined. The germline gives CDR1 ENHRY, CDR2 SYGVKD. V was shortened by 4 bases and J by 2 bases, with 15 bases between the two germline ends. The CDR3 extends over 16 amino acids. CDR3 coding DNA: TGTGCCATCAGTGCGAAGGGCGCAGAAACCTACAATGAGCAGTTCTTC. Its protein product is CAISAKGAETYNEQFF.

This chain links TRBV11-1 with TRBJ2-1; 9 bases fit TRBD2. Germline trimming cut 8 bases from V and 9 bases from J; bases unmatched to any gene: 8. The CDR3 is 13 residues long. Germline CDR1 and CDR2: SGHAT and FQDESV (reference sequence). The CDR3 loop is CASLAGLAFEQFF. The CDR3 DNA reads TGTGCCAGCTTAGCGGGACTAGCATTTGAGCAGTTCTTC.

J is TRBJ2-2 and V is TRBV5-6; 9 nucleotides agree with TRBD2. Germline V CDR1 and CDR2: SGHDT, YYEEEE. This CDR3 is built from 17 residues. V shed 0 bases, J shed 2 bases, and the junction held 5 bases outside the gene matches. Written as DNA, the CDR3 is TGTGCCAGCAGCTTGGATGCGGGGGGGCACAACACCGGGGAGCTGTTTTTT. Translating it yields CASSLDAGGHNTGELFF.

This clonotype was counted only a few times. The chain links TRBV27 to TRBJ2-7; TRBD2 matches 10 bases. After removal of 5 bases from V and 2 bases from J, the junction contained 6 bases not matched to a gene. The CDR3 spans 15 residues. Germline V lookup: CDR1 MNHEY, CDR2 SMNVEV (reference sequence). The CDR3 reads CASSPLAGATYEQYF. The CDR3 DNA reads as TGTGCCAGCAGTCCCCTAGCGGGGGCAACCTACGAGCAGTACTTC.

This clonotype occurred once. The V gene is TRBV4-2, the J gene TRBJ2-1, with 9 bases matching TRBD2. The J call may be incorrect, as the DNA end agrees better with TRBJ2-7. Germline CDR1 and CDR2: LGHNA and YNFKEQ. There are 17 residues in the CDR3. The CDR3 loop is CASSQGGGLAFYNEQYF. The CDR3 nucleotides are TGTGCCAGCAGCCAAGGTGGTGGACTAGCGTTCTACAATGAGCAGTACTTC.

The chain links TRBV6-2 or TRBV6-3 to TRBJ2-5; no clear D. Trimming cost V 6 bases and J 11 bases, with 13 bases left between them. The CDR3 has 11 residues. Per germline, CDR1 MNHEY and CDR2 SVGEGT. CDR3 nucleotides: TGTGCCAGCAGCCGAGTCAATCAGCAGTACTTC. Translation gives CASSRVNQQYF.

The genes are TRBV6-5 and TRBJ1-1; 7 bases are a match to TRBD1. Germline trimming cut 6 bases from V and 4 bases from J; bases unmatched to any gene: 5. The germline V gene has CDR1 MNHEY and CDR2 SVGAGI. This CDR3 spans 13 amino acids. The CDR3 spells CASSPGQATEAFF. The CDR3 nucleotides read TGTGCCAGCAGCCCCGGACAGGCCACTGAAGCTTTCTTT.

The sample holds a few counts of this clonotype. V is TRBV12-3 or TRBV12-4 and J is TRBJ2-1; 8 bases fit TRBD1. The CDR3 runs to 12 residues. Trimming removed 6 bases from V and 14 bases from J; junction bases left unmatched: 9. As DNA, the CDR3 is TGTGCCAGCAGCGGAGACAGGGGCCCCAAGTTCTTC. It yields the protein CASSGDRGPKFF.

The chain links TRBV4-2 to TRBJ2-3; TRBD2 aligns across 8 bases. Germline CDR1 LGHNA, CDR2 YNFKEQ. With V trimmed by 0 bases and J by 14 bases, 7 bases remained unmatched. This CDR3 is built from 13 residues. The CDR3 region is CASSQDERGRGYF. Written as DNA, the CDR3 is TGTGCCAGCAGCCAAGACGAGCGGGGGCGGGGGTATTTT.

This clonotype has just a few counts. The chain joins TRBV11-1 to TRBJ2-7; possibly TRBD1 for D (6 bases). This CDR3 spans 14 amino acids. Germline loops: CDR1 SGHAT, CDR2 FQDESV (reference sequence). The V end was cut by 3 bases, the J end by 3 bases, with 12 bases between. Here the CDR3 reads CASSLGSGDYEQYF. The CDR3, as DNA: TGTGCCAGCAGCTTGGGGTCAGGGGACTACGAGCAGTACTTC.

The chain combines TRBV2 with TRBJ2-1, with D perhaps matching TRBD1 (7 bases). Deletions cut 1 base from V and 14 bases from J, with 15 bases between. Germline values: CDR1 SNHLY, CDR2 FYNNEI. The CDR3 spans 13 residues. The DNA for the CDR3 is TGTGCCAGCAGTGAAGAGGCCAGGGGGAGGAAGTTCTTC. Its translation: CASSEEARGRKFF.

This clonotype appeared many times. The chain has TRBV3-1 and TRBJ1-2; no reliable D call. The CDR3 contains 15 residues. V dropped 1 base and J dropped 0 bases, with 9 bases sitting between them. Germline V gives CDR1 LGHDT, CDR2 YNNKEL (reference sequence). CDR3 bases: TGTGCCAGCAGCCAAGGACAACCATCTAACTATGGCTACACCTTC. Protein product: CASSQGQPSNYGYTF.

This clonotype was observed once. An end of the junction does not agree with germline; a read error may underlie this. V is TRBV12-3 or TRBV12-4 and J is TRBJ1-5; TRBD1 might be the D (6 bases). The CDR3 is 14 amino acids. CDR3 loop: CASSLLGGNQPRHF. The DNA for the CDR3 is TGTGCCAGCAGTTTACTGGGGGGCAATCAGCCCCGGCATTTT.

This clonotype came up a few times. The V gene is TRBV20-1, the J gene TRBJ2-5, with D perhaps matching TRBD2 (7 bases). The CDR3 has 15 amino acids. The V gene's germline CDR1 is DFQATT and CDR2 SNEGSKA (reference sequence). V was pared by 5 bases and J by 5 bases, with 21 bases between. In DNA, the CDR3 is TGCAGTGCTGTCCGGGGGGCCACGGATTTGGAGACCCAGTACTTC. This encodes CSAVRGATDLETQYF.

This sequence joins TRBV10-3 and TRBJ1-6; no clear D gene. This CDR3 has 15 amino acids. Deletions cut 3 bases from V and 7 bases from J, with 13 bases between. From germline, CDR1 is ENHRY and CDR2 SYGVKD. The DNA of the CDR3 is TGTGCCATCAGTGAAAATACAGCTACAAATTCACCCCTCCACTTT. Translation gives CAISENTATNSPLHF.

The chain recombines TRBV4-1 with TRBJ2-1; D remains unclear. Germline loops: CDR1 MGHRA, CDR2 YSYEKL. Trimming left V 1 base short and J 6 bases short, with 10 bases between. There are 14 residues in the CDR3. The DNA for the CDR3 is TGCGCCAGCAGCCAAGCGCTAGGCAGCAATGAGCAGTTCTTC. Translating gives CASSQALGSNEQFF.

This clonotype was counted a few times. CDR3: CSGGTGTGYTF. CDR3 bases: TGCAGCGGGGGGACAGGGACTGGCTACACCTTC. This chain links TRBV29-1 with TRBJ1-2; 9 bases are shared with TRBD1. The CDR3 is made up of 11 amino acids. V was pared by 7 bases and J by 7 bases, with 4 bases of the junction left unmatched. Germline V gives CDR1 SQVTM, CDR2 ANQGSEA. The variable domain in full, completed from reference TRBV29-1 and TRBJ1-2, reads SAVISQKPSRDICQRGTSLTIQCQVDSQVTMMFWYRQQPGQSLTLIATANQGSEATYESGFVIDKFPISRPNLTFSTLTVSNMSPEDSSIYLCSGGTGTGYTFGSGTRLTVV.

The gene calls are TRBV5-1 and TRBJ1-2; tentatively, D is TRBD1 (6 bases). This CDR3 is 15 amino acids long. Trimming stripped 5 bases from V and 3 bases from J, with 17 bases between. Germline V CDR1 and CDR2: SGHRS, YFSETQ. The CDR3 loop is CASSTGAGVDYGYTF. The CDR3, as DNA: TGCGCCAGCAGTACCGGTGCAGGGGTCGACTATGGCTACACCTTC.

This clonotype was seen many times. This chain links TRBV12-3 or TRBV12-4 with TRBJ2-6, with unresolved D. V lost 3 bases to trimming and J lost 2 bases, with 2 bases between them. This CDR3 spans 13 amino acids. The CDR3 DNA sequence: TGTGCCAGCAGTTTCCCTGGGGCCAACGTCCTGACTTTC. Its translation is CASSFPGANVLTF.

The chain couples TRBV3-1 to TRBJ2-7; TRBD1 might be the D (6 bases). The CDR3 covers 16 residues. The V and J ends lost 4 bases and 7 bases respectively, with 23 bases between them. Germline CDR1 LGHDT, CDR2 YNNKEL (reference sequence). The CDR3: CASSLWASGQRGEQYF. The CDR3 bases are TGTGCCAGCAGCCTATGGGCTTCCGGACAAAGGGGGGAGCAGTACTTC.

This clonotype was observed a few times. The gene calls are TRBV7-9 and TRBJ2-3; TRBD1 might be the D (5 bases). In germline, CDR1 is SEHNR, CDR2 FQNEAQ (reference sequence). The CDR3 has 15 residues. The germline V and J ends were trimmed by 2 bases and 4 bases, with 13 bases remaining between them. CDR3 bases: TGTGCCAGCAGCTTAAGTCAGGGTCGTCCAGATACGCAGTATTTT. Its protein is CASSLSQGRPDTQYF.

On this clonotype itself: One end of the junction is discordant with germline, which a read error may explain. This chain links TRBV5-1 with TRBJ2-1; 11 bases fit TRBD2. The CDR3 has 17 residues. CDR1 is SGHRS and CDR2 is YFSETQ in the germline V gene. CDR3: CACSFGLAGGRGDEQFF. DNA of the CDR3: TGCGCCTGCAGCTTTGGGCTAGCGGGGGGCCGGGGGGATGAGCAGTTCTTC.